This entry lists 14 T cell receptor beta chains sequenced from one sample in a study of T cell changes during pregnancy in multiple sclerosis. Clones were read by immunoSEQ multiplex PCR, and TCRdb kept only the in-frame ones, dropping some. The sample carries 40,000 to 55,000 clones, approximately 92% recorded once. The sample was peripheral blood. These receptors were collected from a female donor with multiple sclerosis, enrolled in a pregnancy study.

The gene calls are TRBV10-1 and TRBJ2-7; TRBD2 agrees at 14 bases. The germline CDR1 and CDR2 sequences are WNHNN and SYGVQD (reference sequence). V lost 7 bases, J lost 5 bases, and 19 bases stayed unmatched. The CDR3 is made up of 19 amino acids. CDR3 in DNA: TGCGCCAGCATTACCGGGACTAGCGGGAGAAGATCGTTGTGCCACGAGCAGTACTTC. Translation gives CASITGTSGRRSLCHEQYF.

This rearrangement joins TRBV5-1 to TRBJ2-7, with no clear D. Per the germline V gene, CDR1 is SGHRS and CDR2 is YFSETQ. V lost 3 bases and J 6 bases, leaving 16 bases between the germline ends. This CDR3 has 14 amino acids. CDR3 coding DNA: TGCGCCAGCAGCTCCTTCCCTGGCGGCGGCGAGCAGTACTTC. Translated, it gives CASSSFPGGGEQYF.

The CDR3 loop is CASSPVENTEAFF. DNA of the CDR3: TGTGCCAGCTCACCAGTAGAGAACACTGAAGCTTTCTTT. The V gene is TRBV18, the J gene TRBJ1-1; D is unclear. This CDR3 is 13 amino acids long. Trimming left V 2 bases short and J 1 base short, with 5 bases between. Germline loops: CDR1 KGHSH, CDR2 LQKENI.

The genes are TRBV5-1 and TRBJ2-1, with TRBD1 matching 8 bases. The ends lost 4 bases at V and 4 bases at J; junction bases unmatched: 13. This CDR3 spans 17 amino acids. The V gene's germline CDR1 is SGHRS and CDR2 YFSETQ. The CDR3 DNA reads TGCGCCAGCAGCCGACACGGATACAGGGGGATTTACAATGAGCAGTTCTTC. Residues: CASSRHGYRGIYNEQFF.

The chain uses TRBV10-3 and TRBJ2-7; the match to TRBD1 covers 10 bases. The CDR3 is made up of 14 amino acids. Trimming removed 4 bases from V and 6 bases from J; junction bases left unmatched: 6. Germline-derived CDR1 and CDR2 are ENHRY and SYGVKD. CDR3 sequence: CAISATGQGGEQYF. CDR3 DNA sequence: TGTGCCATCAGTGCAACTGGACAGGGGGGCGAGCAGTACTTC.

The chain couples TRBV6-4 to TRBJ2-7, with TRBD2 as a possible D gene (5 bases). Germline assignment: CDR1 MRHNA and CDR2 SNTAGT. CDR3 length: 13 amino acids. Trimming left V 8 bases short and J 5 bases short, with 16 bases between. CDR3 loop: CASSRGLEDEQYF. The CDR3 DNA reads TGTGCCAGCTCCCGAGGGCTTGAAGACGAGCAGTACTTC.

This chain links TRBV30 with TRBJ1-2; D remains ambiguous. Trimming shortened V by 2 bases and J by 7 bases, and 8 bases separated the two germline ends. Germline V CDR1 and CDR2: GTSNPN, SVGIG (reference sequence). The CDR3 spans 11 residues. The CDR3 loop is CAWSLVVGYTF. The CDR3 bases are TGTGCCTGGAGTTTGGTAGTTGGCTACACCTTC. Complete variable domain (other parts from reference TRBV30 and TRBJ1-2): SQTIHQWPATLVQPVGSPLSLECTVEGTSNPNLYWYRQAAGRGLQLLFYSVGIGQISSEVPQNLSASRPQDRQFILSSKKLLLSDSGFYLCAWSLVVGYTFGSGTRLTVV.

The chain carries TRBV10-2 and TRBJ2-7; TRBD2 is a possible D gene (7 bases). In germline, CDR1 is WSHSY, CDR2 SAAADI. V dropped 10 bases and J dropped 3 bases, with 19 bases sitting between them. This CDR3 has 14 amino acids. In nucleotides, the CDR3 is TGCGCCACCCACCTGGGGGGGCGCTTCTACGAGCAGTACTTC. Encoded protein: CATHLGGRFYEQYF.

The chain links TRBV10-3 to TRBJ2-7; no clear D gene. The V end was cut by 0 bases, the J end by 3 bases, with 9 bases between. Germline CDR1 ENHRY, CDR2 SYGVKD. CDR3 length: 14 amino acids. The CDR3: CAISESNSYYEQYF. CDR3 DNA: TGTGCCATCAGTGAGTCAAACTCGTACTACGAGCAGTACTTC.

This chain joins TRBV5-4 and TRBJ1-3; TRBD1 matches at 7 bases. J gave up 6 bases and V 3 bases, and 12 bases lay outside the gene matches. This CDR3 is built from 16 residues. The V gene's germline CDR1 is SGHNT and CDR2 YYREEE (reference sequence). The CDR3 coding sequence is TGTGCCAGCAGCTACTACAGGGGCCAGAGCGAAAACACCATATATTTT. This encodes CASSYYRGQSENTIYF.

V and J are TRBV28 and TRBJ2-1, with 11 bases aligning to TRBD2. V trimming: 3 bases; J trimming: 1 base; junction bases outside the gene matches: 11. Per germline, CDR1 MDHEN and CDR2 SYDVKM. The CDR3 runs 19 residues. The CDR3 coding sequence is TGTGCCAGCAGTTTCGGACTAGCGGGTACGCAAGGGTCCTACAATGAGCAGTTCTTC. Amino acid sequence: CASSFGLAGTQGSYNEQFF.

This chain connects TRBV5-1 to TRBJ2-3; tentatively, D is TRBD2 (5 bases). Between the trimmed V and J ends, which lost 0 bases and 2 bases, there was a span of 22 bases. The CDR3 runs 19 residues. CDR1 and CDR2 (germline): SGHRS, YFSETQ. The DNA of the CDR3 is TGCGCCAGCAGCTTGGCCTTTAGCGCTACGATACCTTCCACAGATACGCAGTATTTT. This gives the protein CASSLAFSATIPSTDTQYF.

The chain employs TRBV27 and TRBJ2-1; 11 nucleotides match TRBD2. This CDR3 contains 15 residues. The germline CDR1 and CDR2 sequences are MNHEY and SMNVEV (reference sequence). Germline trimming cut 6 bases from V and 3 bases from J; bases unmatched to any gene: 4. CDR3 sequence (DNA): TGTGCCAGCAGGCTTACTAGCGGGGGCTACAATGAGCAGTTCTTC. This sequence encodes CASRLTSGGYNEQFF.

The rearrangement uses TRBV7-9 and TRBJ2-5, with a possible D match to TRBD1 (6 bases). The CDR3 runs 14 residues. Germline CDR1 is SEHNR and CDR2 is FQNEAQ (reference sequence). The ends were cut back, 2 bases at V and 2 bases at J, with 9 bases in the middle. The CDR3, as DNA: TGTGCCAGCAGCTTACGGGACATACAAGAGACCCAGTACTTC. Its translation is CASSLRDIQETQYF.